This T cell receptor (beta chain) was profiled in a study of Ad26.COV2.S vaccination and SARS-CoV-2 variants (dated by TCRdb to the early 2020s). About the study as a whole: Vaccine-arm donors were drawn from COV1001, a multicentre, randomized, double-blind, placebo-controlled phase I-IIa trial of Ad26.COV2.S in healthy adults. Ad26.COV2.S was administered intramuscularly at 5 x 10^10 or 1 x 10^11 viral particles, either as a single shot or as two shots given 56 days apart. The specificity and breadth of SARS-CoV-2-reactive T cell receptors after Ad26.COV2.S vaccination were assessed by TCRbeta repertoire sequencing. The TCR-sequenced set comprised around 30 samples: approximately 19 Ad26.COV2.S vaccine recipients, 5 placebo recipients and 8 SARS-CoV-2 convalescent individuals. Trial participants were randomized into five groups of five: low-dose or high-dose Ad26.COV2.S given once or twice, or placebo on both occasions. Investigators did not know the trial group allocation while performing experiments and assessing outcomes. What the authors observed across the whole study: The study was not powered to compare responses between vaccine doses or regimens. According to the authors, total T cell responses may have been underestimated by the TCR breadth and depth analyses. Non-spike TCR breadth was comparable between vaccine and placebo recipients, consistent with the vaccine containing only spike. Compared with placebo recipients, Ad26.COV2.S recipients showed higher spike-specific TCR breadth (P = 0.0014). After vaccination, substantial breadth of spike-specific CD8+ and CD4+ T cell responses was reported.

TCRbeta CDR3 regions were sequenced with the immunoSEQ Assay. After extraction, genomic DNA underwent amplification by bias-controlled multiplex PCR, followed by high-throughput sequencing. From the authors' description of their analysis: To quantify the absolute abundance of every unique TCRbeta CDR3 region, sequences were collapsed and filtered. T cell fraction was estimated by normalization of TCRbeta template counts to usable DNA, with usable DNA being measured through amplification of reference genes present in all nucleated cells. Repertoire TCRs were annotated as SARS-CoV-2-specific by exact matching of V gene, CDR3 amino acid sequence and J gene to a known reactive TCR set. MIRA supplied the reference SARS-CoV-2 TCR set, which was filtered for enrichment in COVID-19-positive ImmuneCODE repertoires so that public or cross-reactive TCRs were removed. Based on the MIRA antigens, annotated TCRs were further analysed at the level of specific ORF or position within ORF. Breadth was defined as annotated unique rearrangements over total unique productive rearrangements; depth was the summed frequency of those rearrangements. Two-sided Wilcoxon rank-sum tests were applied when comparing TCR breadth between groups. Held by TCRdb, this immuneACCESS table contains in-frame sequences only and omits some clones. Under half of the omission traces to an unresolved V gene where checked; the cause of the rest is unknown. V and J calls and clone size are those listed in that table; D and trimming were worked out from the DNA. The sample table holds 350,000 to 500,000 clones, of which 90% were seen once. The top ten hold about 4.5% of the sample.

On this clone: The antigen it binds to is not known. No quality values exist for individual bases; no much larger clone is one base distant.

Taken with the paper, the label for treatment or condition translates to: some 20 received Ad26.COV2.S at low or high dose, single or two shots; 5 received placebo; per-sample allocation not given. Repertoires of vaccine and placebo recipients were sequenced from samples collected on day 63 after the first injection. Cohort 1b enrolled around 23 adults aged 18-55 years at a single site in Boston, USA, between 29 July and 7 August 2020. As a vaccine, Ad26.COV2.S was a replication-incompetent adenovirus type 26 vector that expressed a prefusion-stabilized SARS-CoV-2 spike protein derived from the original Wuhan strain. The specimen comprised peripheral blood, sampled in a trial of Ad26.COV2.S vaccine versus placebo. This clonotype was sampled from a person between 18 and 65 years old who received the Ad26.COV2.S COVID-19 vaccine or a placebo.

The CDR3 is CASSYSRTSTEAFF. The sequence in DNA is TGTGCCAGCAGTTACTCGAGGACAAGCACTGAAGCTTTCTTT. The chain employs TRBV6-2 or TRBV6-3 and TRBJ1-1; D gene: possibly TRBD1, on 5 matching bases. Trimming takes 0 bases from V and 4 bases from J, and the germline ends sit 9 bases apart. Measured from the cysteine to the phenylalanine, the CDR3 is 14 residues long. Only CDR3 DNA remains: 42 bases, in frame from the first base. As encoded in the germline V gene, CDR1 is MNHEY while CDR2 is SVGEGT.